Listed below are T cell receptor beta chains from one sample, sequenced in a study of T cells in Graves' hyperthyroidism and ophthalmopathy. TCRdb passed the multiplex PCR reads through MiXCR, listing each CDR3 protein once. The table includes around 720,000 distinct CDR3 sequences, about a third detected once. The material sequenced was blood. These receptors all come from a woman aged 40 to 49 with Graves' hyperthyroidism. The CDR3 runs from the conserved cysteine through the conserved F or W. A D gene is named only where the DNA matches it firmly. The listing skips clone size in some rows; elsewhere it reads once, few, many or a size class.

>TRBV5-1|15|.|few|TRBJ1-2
CASSHYSRSRYGYTF
TGCGCCAGCAGCCATTACAGTCGGTCCCGCTATGGCTACACCTTC
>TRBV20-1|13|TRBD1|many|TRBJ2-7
CSATGDRTYEQYF
TGCAGTGCTACTGGGGACAGAACCTACGAGCAGTACTTC
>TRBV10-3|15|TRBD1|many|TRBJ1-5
CAISPQGIGNQPQHF
TGTGCCATCAGTCCACAGGGGATTGGCAATCAGCCCCAGCATTTT
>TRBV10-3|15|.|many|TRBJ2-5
CAISGGSDNQETQYF
TGTGCCATCAGTGGTGGATCAGACAACCAAGAGACCCAGTACTTC
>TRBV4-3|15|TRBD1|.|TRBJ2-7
CASSQDGQDSYEQYF
TGCGCCAGCAGCCAAGATGGACAGGACTCCTACGAGCAGTACTTC
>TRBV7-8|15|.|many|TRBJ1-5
CASSFRDRINQPQHF
TGTGCCAGCAGCTTCCGGGACCGGATAAATCAGCCCCAGCATTTT
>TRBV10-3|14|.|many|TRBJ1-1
CAISETGANTEAFF
TGTGCCATCAGCGAGACAGGAGCCAACACTGAAGCTTTCTTT
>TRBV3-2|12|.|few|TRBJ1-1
CASSQVSAEAFF
TGTGCCAGCAGCCAAGTCTCAGCTGAAGCTTTCTTT
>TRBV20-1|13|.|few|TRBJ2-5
CSARSAGKETQYF
TGCAGTGCTAGGTCCGCGGGGAAAGAGACCCAGTACTTC
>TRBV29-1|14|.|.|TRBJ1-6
CSVDEGTVNSPLHF
TGCAGCGTTGACGAAGGGACTGTTAATTCACCCCTCCACTTT
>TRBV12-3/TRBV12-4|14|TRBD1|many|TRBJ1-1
CASRAGQANTEAFF
TGTGCCAGCAGGGCGGGACAGGCGAACACTGAAGCTTTCTTT
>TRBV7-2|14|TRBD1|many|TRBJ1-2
CASSAGQGTYGYTF
TGTGCCAGCAGCGCCGGACAGGGGACATATGGCTACACCTTC
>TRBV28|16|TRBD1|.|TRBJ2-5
CASSSPGQGKRETQYF
TGTGCCAGCAGTTCGCCGGGACAGGGAAAACGGGAGACCCAGTACTTC
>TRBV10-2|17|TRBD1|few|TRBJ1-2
CASSYSPGQGRYYGYTF
TGTGCCAGCAGTTACTCCCCTGGACAGGGTCGCTACTATGGCTACACCTTC
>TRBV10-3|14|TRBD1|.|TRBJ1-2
CASGTGQGSYGYTF
TGTGCCAGCGGTACCGGACAGGGGTCCTATGGCTACACCTTC
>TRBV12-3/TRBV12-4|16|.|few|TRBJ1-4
CASSPSPGATNEKLFF
TGTGCCAGCAGTCCATCCCCGGGGGCAACTAATGAAAAACTGTTTTTT
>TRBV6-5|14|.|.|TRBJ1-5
CASSYTGRNQPQHF
TGTGCCAGCAGTTACACAGGTAGAAATCAGCCCCAGCATTTT
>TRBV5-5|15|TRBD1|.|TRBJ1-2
CASSSPPGQPYGYTF
TGTGCCAGCAGCTCCCCCCCGGGACAGCCTTATGGCTACACCTTC
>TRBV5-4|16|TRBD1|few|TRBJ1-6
CASSGQANSYNSPLHF
TGTGCCAGCAGCGGACAGGCGAACTCCTATAATTCACCCCTCCACTTT
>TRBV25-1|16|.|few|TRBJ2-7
CASSAESGTRAYEQYF
TGTGCCAGCAGTGCAGAGTCCGGGACGAGGGCCTACGAGCAGTACTTC
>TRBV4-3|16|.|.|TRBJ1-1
CASSQERWTVNTEAFF
TGCGCCAGCAGCCAAGAAAGATGGACAGTCAACACTGAAGCTTTCTTT
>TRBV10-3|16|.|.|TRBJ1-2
CAISEARLIRDYGYTF
TGTGCCATCAGTGAGGCCAGGTTAATAAGGGACTATGGCTACACCTTC
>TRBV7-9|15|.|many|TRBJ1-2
CASSLAETGSYGYTF
TGTGCCAGCAGCTTAGCGGAGACAGGATCCTATGGCTACACCTTC
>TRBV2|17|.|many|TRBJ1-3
CARRVGGGSYSGNTIYF
TGTGCCAGAAGAGTAGGGGGGGGCTCCTACTCTGGAAACACCATATATTTT
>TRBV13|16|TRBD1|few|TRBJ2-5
CASSTRTGTGGETQYF
TGTGCCAGCAGCACTAGGACCGGGACAGGGGGAGAGACCCAGTACTTC
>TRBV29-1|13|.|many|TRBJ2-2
CSVSILITGELFF
TGCAGCGTTTCGATCCTGATAACCGGGGAGCTGTTTTTT